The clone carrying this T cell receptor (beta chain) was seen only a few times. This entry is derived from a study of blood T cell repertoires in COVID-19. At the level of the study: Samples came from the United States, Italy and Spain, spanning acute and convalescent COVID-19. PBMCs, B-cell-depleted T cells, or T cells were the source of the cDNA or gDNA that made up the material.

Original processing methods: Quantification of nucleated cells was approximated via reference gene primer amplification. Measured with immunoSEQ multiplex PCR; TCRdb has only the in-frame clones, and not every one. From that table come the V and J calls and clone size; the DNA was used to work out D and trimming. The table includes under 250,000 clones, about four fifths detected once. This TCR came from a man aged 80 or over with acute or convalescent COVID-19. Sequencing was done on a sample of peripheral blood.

The CDR3 region is CSVLTDRNYGYTF. In nucleotides, the CDR3 is TGCAGCGTGCTAACCGACAGGAACTATGGCTACACCTTC. The J gene is TRBJ1-2, the V gene TRBV29-1, with D perhaps TRBD1 (6 bases). Germline values: CDR1 SQVTM, CDR2 ANQGSEA. The CDR3 is made up of 13 amino acids. V was trimmed by 6 bases and J by 2 bases, leaving 13 bases between them.